Following are 19 T cell receptor beta chains from one sample sequenced in a study of identical twins. TCRdb re-derived calls from the 5' RACE reads in MiXCR, one entry per CDR3 protein. The repertoire holds about 1.7 million distinct CDR3 sequences, about 32% seen once, with approximately 0.29% in the top ten. The sample comprised cord blood. The receptor source for this set is a newborn girl in good health.

Only a few counts were recorded for this clonotype. The chain employs TRBV20-1 and TRBJ2-5; D gene ambiguous. Deletions cut 3 bases from V and 1 base from J, with 12 bases between. The CDR3 spans 14 residues. Germline V gene lookup returns CDR1 DFQATT and CDR2 SNEGSKA (reference sequence). CDR3 in DNA: TGCAGTGCTAGTCCTAATAGTCTCCAAGAGACCCAGTACTTC. Translated: CSASPNSLQETQYF.

V is TRBV9 and J is TRBJ2-3; 8 nucleotides agree with TRBD2. CDR1 is SGDLS and CDR2 is YYNGEE in the germline V gene. The CDR3 is 16 amino acids. With 0 bases clipped from V and 2 bases from J, the junction kept 5 bases outside the gene matches. CDR3 sequence (DNA): TGTGCCAGCAGCGTAGAAGGTAGCGGGGCCACAGATACGCAGTATTTT. Translation: CASSVEGSGATDTQYF. Full variable domain (missing parts from reference TRBV9 and TRBJ2-3): DSGVTQTPKHLITATGQRVTLRCSPRSGDLSVYWYQQSLDQGLQFLIQYYNGEERAKGNILERFSAQQFPDLHSELNLSSLELGDSALYFCASSVEGSGATDTQYFGPGTRLTVL.

The chain carries TRBV15 and TRBJ2-3; tentatively, D is TRBD1 (5 bases). The germline V gene has CDR1 LNHNV and CDR2 YYDKDF (reference sequence). The CDR3 loop spans 12 amino acids. Between the trimmed V and J ends, which lost 5 bases and 6 bases, there was a span of 9 bases. The CDR3 loop is CATSVWGDTQYF. DNA of the CDR3: TGTGCCACCAGCGTCTGGGGCGATACGCAGTATTTT.

The chain links TRBV5-1 to TRBJ2-1; 15 positions agree with TRBD2. Germline-derived CDR1 and CDR2 are SGHRS and YFSETQ. The ends lost 4 bases at V and 7 bases at J; junction bases unmatched: 6. The CDR3 totals 16 residues. The CDR3 DNA reads TGCGCCAGCAGCCCATTAGGGACTAGCGGGAGGAATGAGCAGTTCTTC. Protein sequence: CASSPLGTSGRNEQFF. Full variable domain (missing parts from reference TRBV5-1 and TRBJ2-1): KAGVTQTPRYLIKTRGQQVTLSCSPISGHRSVSWYQQTPGQGLQFLFEYFSETQRNKGNFPGRFSGRQFSNSRSEMNVSTLELGDSALYLCASSPLGTSGRNEQFFGPGTRLTVL.

This rearrangement joins TRBV12-3 or TRBV12-4 to TRBJ1-2; D remains unclear. V shed 2 bases and J shed 0 bases, with 7 bases lying between them. The CDR3 is made up of 14 amino acids. CDR3 sequence reads: CASSLFAANYGYTF. CDR3 sequence (DNA): TGTGCCAGCAGTTTATTCGCAGCTAACTATGGCTACACCTTC.

This chain joins TRBV7-2 and TRBJ2-1; possibly TRBD2 for D (6 bases). This CDR3 is 15 amino acids long. Germline CDR1 SGHTA, CDR2 FQGNSA. Trimming pared 4 bases from V and 3 bases from J, leaving 13 bases between. CDR3 in DNA: TGTGCCAGCAGCTCCCCGACTAGGAACTACAATGAGCAGTTCTTC. It yields the protein CASSSPTRNYNEQFF. Full variable domain (remainder filled in from reference TRBV7-2 and TRBJ2-1): GAGVSQSPSNKVTEKGKDVELRCDPISGHTALYWYRQSLGQGLEFLIYFQGNSAPDKSGLPSDRFSAERTGGSVSTLTIQRTQQEDSAVYLCASSSPTRNYNEQFFGPGTRLTVL.

This clonotype was counted at least ten times. The chain joins TRBV6-1 to TRBJ1-2; weak D call: TRBD1 (5 bases). This CDR3 is 12 amino acids long. The germline CDR1 and CDR2 sequences are MNHNS and SASEGT. V lost 3 bases, J lost 5 bases, and 7 bases lay in between. Here the CDR3 reads CASSDRVYGYTF. DNA for the CDR3: TGTGCCAGCAGTGACAGGGTTTATGGCTACACCTTC.

This clonotype showed up many times. The chain couples TRBV4-2 to TRBJ2-7, with TRBD1 matching 11 bases. This CDR3 has 16 amino acids. CDR1 LGHNA and CDR2 YNFKEQ come from the germline V gene. J lost 0 bases, V lost 3 bases, and 4 bases had no gene match. Here the CDR3 DNA reads TGTGCCAGCAGCCAGACCGGGACAGGGGGCTCCTACGAGCAGTACTTC. Translation: CASSQTGTGGSYEQYF.

The chain employs TRBV20-1 and TRBJ2-5; 7 nucleotides agree with TRBD2. The DNA end lines up better with TRBJ2-7; the J call may be wrong. Germline CDR1 is DFQATT and CDR2 is SNEGSKA (reference sequence). The CDR3 sequence is 15 residues long. The CDR3 loop reads CSARDLGGSLYEQYF. Here the CDR3 DNA reads TGCAGTGCTAGAGATCTAGGCGGGAGCCTCTACGAGCAGTACTTC.

This clonotype was detected once. The germline gene is not matched at one end of the junction; a read error may be the cause. The chain is built from TRBV24-1 and TRBJ2-1; no reliable D call. This CDR3 has 16 residues. CDR1 is KGHDR and CDR2 is SFDVKD in the germline V gene. The CDR3 DNA sequence: TGTGCCACCAGTGATTTTAAGCACTCCTCCTGCAATGAGCAGTTCTTC. The encoded protein is CATSDFKHSSCNEQFF.

J is TRBJ1-4 and V is TRBV4-1; TRBD1 is a possible D gene (5 bases). This CDR3 region has 17 residues. Germline CDR1 and CDR2: MGHRA and YSYEKL. Trimming shortened V by 5 bases and J by 4 bases, and 20 bases separated the two germline ends. The CDR3 DNA is TGCGCCAGCAGCTCGAGGGCCGGGGGAAATCTTAATGAAAAACTGTTTTTT. Amino acid sequence: CASSSRAGGNLNEKLFF.

Worth noting for this clonotype: Possible read error: a much larger clone is one base away. CDR3: CASCEVRTDTQYF. The CDR3 DNA is TGTGCCAGCTGTGAAGTCCGCACAGATACGCAGTATTTT. The chain uses TRBV6-1 and TRBJ2-3; unclear D gene. The germline CDR1 and CDR2 sequences are MNHNS and SASEGT. The CDR3 is 13 amino acids.

The chain combines TRBV20-1 with TRBJ2-3; D might be TRBD2 (6 bases). Trimming removed 5 bases at V and 2 bases at J, with 17 bases between. This CDR3 has 15 amino acids. The germline V gene has CDR1 DFQATT and CDR2 SNEGSKA (reference sequence). This CDR3 is CSAAGRGITTDTQYF. In DNA form, the CDR3 reads TGCAGTGCTGCGGGGCGGGGTATTACCACAGATACGCAGTATTTT.

V and J are TRBV27 and TRBJ2-3; 9 bases fit TRBD2. Germline trimming cut 4 bases from V and 4 bases from J; bases unmatched to any gene: 9. CDR1 and CDR2 (germline): MNHEY, SMNVEV (reference sequence). This CDR3 is built from 16 residues. DNA of the CDR3: TGTGCCAGCAGTTCCCAACGCGGGAGGGCCCCAGATACGCAGTATTTT. It codes for CASSSQRGRAPDTQYF.

This rearrangement joins TRBV7-6 to TRBJ2-1; D may be TRBD2 (5 bases). CDR1 SGHVS and CDR2 FNYEAQ come from the germline V gene. Trimming shortened V by 3 bases and J by 10 bases, and 7 bases separated the two germline ends. CDR3 length: 11 amino acids. The DNA for the CDR3 is TGTGCCAGCAGCTTCGGGGTCGAGCAGTTCTTC. Amino acids: CASSFGVEQFF. The full variable domain, rest sourced from reference TRBV7-6 and TRBJ2-1, is GAGVSQSPRYKVTKRGQDVALRCDPISGHVSLYWYRQALGQGPEFLTYFNYEAQQDKSGLPNDRFSAERPEGSISTLTIQRTEQRDSAMYRCASSFGVEQFFGPGTRLTVL.

This clonotype showed up many times. The V gene is TRBV29-1, the J gene TRBJ2-5; TRBD1 matches 7 bases. The V gene's germline CDR1 is SQVTM and CDR2 ANQGSEA. The CDR3 is made up of 16 amino acids. Trimming cost V 3 bases and J 7 bases; bases outside gene matches: 17. In nucleotides, the CDR3 is TGCAGCGTTGACCCTTGGACAGGCCGGAGGATAGTGACCCAGTACTTC. It specifies CSVDPWTGRRIVTQYF.

This clonotype came up once. The V call is TRBV20-1, the J call TRBJ2-7; no clear D. The CDR3 is 15 residues long. V gave up 5 bases and J gave up 3 bases, with 20 bases separating them. Germline V lookup: CDR1 DFQATT, CDR2 SNEGSKA (reference sequence). Written as DNA, the CDR3 is TGCAGTGCTCCCCCGGTGACTCAAAGCTTCTACGAGCAGTACTTC. Translation: CSAPPVTQSFYEQYF.

The chain carries TRBV7-9 and TRBJ2-1, with D possibly matching TRBD1 (5 bases). The closer fit of TRBJ2-7 to the DNA end suggests the J call may be wrong. The CDR3 sequence is 15 residues long. The V gene's germline CDR1 is SEHNR and CDR2 FQNEAQ (reference sequence). The CDR3: CASSFRGFAYNEQYF. For the CDR3, the DNA is TGTGCCAGCAGCTTTAGGGGTTTTGCTTACAATGAGCAGTACTTC.

V is TRBV7-2 and J is TRBJ2-3; 10 nucleotides agree with TRBD2. Looked up from germline, CDR1 is SGHTA and CDR2 is FQGNSA. The length of the CDR3 is 17 residues. V gave up 5 bases and J gave up 0 bases; unmatched junction bases: 8. This chain's CDR3 is CASSTSLAGASTDTQYF. The CDR3, as DNA: TGTGCCAGCAGCACATCTCTAGCGGGGGCCAGCACAGATACGCAGTATTTT.